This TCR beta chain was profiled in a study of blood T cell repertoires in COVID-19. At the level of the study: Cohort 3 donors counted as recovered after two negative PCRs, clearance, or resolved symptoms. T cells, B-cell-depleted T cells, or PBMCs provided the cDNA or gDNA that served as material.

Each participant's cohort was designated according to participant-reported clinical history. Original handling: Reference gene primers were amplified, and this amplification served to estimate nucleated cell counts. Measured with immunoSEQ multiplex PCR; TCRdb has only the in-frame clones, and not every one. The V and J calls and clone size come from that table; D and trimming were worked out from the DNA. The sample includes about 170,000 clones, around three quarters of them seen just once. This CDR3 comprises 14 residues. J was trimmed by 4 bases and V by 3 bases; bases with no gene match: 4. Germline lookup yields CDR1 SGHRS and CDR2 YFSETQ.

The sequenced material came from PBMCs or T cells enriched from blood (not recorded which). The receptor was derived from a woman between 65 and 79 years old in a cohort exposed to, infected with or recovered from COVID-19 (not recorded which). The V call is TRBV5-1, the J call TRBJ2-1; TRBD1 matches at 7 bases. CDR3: CASSYQGDYNEQFF. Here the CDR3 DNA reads TGCGCCAGCAGCTACCAGGGGGATTACAATGAGCAGTTCTTC.